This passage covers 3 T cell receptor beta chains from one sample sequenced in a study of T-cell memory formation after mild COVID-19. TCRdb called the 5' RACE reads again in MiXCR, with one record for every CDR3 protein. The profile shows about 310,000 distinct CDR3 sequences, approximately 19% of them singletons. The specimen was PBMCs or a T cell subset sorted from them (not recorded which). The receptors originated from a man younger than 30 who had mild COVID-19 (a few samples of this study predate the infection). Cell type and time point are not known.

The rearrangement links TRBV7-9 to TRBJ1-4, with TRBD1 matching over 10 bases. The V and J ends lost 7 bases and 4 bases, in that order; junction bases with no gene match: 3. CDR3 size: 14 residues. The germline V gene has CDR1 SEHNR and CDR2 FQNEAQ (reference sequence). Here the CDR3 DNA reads TGTGCCAGCACCCGGGACAGGGGTAATGAAAAACTGTTTTTT. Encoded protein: CASTRDRGNEKLFF.

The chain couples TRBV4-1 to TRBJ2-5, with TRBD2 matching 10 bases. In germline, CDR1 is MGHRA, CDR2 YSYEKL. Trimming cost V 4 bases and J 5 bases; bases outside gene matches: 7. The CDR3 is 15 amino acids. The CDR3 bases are TGCGCCAGCAGCCCAGCGGGGGGGCAGGAGGAGACCCAGTACTTC. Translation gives CASSPAGGQEETQYF.

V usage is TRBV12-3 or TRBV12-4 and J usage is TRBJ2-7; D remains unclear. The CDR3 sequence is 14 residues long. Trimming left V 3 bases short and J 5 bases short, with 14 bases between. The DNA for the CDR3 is TGTGCCAGCAGTTTTGCCAGCGTGGGGAACGAGCAGTACTTC. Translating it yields CASSFASVGNEQYF.